The subject of this entry is one TCR beta chain. Its antigen is still unknown. These data originate in a study of cytomegalovirus exposure and HLA in healthy donors. Looked up from germline, CDR1 is SGHNT and CDR2 is YENEEA. The ends were cut back, 3 bases at V and 1 base at J, with 6 bases in the middle. This CDR3 contains 13 residues. Though nominally healthy at sampling, donors likely had unrecorded immune exposures. A multiplex PCR was run with 60 Vbeta primers and 13 Jbeta primers. TCRdb's table, derived via immunoSEQ multiplex PCR, lists solely in-frame clones and lacks some. Among about 60,000 clones listed, about 84% were seen once. Study conclusions and caveats: In a later analysis, TCR beta V- and J-gene trimming showed a link to a missense DCLRE1C variant.

The receptor was isolated from a male donor in good health and CMV-seronegative. Material for sequencing was PBMCs. The chain carries TRBV11-3 and TRBJ1-1; D unresolved. In DNA form, the CDR3 reads TGTGCCAGCAGCTTGGGAGAGAACACTGAAGCTTTCTTT. It codes for CASSLGENTEAFF.